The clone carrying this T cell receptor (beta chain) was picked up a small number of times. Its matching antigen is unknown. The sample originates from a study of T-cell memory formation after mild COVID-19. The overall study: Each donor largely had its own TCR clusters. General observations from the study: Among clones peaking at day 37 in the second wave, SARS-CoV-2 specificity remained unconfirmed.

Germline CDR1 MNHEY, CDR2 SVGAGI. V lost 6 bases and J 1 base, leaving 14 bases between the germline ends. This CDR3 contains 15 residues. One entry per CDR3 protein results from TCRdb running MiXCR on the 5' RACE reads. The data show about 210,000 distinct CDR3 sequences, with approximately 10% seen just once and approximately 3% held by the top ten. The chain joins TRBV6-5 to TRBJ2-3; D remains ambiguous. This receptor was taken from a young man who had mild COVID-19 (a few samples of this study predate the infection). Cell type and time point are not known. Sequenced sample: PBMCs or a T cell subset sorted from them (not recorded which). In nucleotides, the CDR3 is TGTGCCAGCAGGATCACCGGGTCTGGCACAGATACGCAGTATTTT. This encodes CASRITGSGTDTQYF.